The 12 T cell receptor beta chains reported below all come from one sample, sequenced in a study of T-cell reconstitution after alpha-beta-depleted transplantation in children. TCRbeta library construction was performed incorporating unique molecular identifiers. TCRdb analysed the PCR reads with MiXCR anew, one entry per CDR3 protein. In the table there are nearly 550,000 distinct CDR3 sequences, 15% to 20% of which are singletons. The sample in question was PBMCs from the stem cell graft donor, obtained from the stem cell graft. The receptors were gathered from a human donor who donated a stem cell graft to a child with acute lymphoblastic leukemia.

Here the CDR3 reads CSVAFSGQGKDTQYF. DNA of the CDR3: TGCAGCGTTGCCTTTTCAGGACAGGGGAAAGATACGCAGTATTTT. The J gene is TRBJ2-3, the V gene TRBV29-1; 9 nucleotides line up with TRBD1. CDR1 and CDR2 (germline): SQVTM, ANQGSEA. Trimming took 4 bases from V and 5 from J; bases not matched to a gene: 10. The CDR3 runs 15 residues.

V is TRBV18 and J is TRBJ1-5; 8 bases map to TRBD1. This CDR3 region has 15 residues. Germline trimming cut 4 bases from V and 4 bases from J; bases unmatched to any gene: 6. Looked up from germline, CDR1 is KGHSH and CDR2 is LQKENI. The CDR3, as DNA: TGTGCCAGCTCACTGGACAGGGTTTTTAATCAGCCCCAGCATTTT. It specifies CASSLDRVFNQPQHF.

In this sample, this clonotype turned up a few times. The chain uses TRBV18 and TRBJ2-1; weak D call: TRBD1 (6 bases). Germline V gives CDR1 KGHSH, CDR2 LQKENI. This CDR3 region has 13 residues. V lost 7 bases to trimming and J lost 5 bases, with 12 bases between them. The CDR3 here is CASYSGHNNEQFF. CDR3 nucleotides: TGTGCCAGCTATTCGGGACATAACAATGAGCAGTTCTTC.

This sequence joins TRBV3-1 and TRBJ2-7; TRBD2 agrees at 11 bases. The V gene's germline CDR1 is LGHDT and CDR2 YNNKEL (reference sequence). V dropped 0 bases and J dropped 5; count of bases not matched to a gene: 3. CDR3 length equals 15 residues. The CDR3, as DNA: TGTGCCAGCAGCCAAGAGACTAGCGGGAACGACGAGCAGTACTTC. Its translation: CASSQETSGNDEQYF.

The V gene is TRBV5-1, the J gene TRBJ2-7; TRBD1 matches 10 bases. CDR1 SGHRS and CDR2 YFSETQ come from the germline V gene. The V and J ends lost 7 bases and 7 bases, in that order; junction bases with no gene match: 14. This CDR3 contains 15 residues. CDR3 amino acids: CASRRLGQGGYEQYF. The CDR3 nucleotides read TGCGCCAGCCGTCGCCTAGGACAGGGGGGTTATGAGCAGTACTTC.

V usage is TRBV5-1 and J usage is TRBJ2-1; the D gene is possibly TRBD1 (6 bases). The CDR3 sequence is 15 residues long. Germline CDR1 and CDR2: SGHRS and YFSETQ. V gave up 0 bases and J gave up 10 bases, with 17 bases separating them. CDR3 amino acids: CASSLAQGSTREQFF. Written as DNA, the CDR3 is TGCGCCAGCAGCTTGGCCCAGGGGTCTACACGCGAGCAGTTCTTC.

This chain links TRBV27 with TRBJ2-5; D may correspond to TRBD1 or TRBD2 (5 bases each). Between the trimmed V and J ends, which lost 6 bases and 4 bases, there was a span of 18 bases. This CDR3 has 15 amino acids. Germline V CDR1 and CDR2: MNHEY, SMNVEV (reference sequence). In DNA form, the CDR3 reads TGTGCCAGCAGCTTAGTGGGGGTTGAGGGAGAGACCCAGTACTTC. Protein sequence: CASSLVGVEGETQYF.

This clonotype was seen more than once but under ten times. The chain recombines TRBV2 with TRBJ2-1, with a tentative D call TRBD2 (6 bases). Germline CDR1 is SNHLY and CDR2 is FYNNEI. This CDR3 is 14 amino acids long. V dropped 5 bases and J dropped 3 bases, with 11 bases sitting between them. CDR3 DNA: TGTGCCAGCAGTCACGGGAGTATCTACAATGAGCAGTTCTTC. It translates to CASSHGSIYNEQFF.

V is TRBV7-9 and J is TRBJ1-2; maybe TRBD1 (6 bases). V was cut by 5 bases and J by 6 bases, with 19 bases left in between. This CDR3 spans 15 amino acids. Germline assignment: CDR1 SEHNR and CDR2 FQNEAQ (reference sequence). The CDR3 sequence: CASSAPGEERNGYTF. Here the CDR3 DNA reads TGTGCCAGCAGCGCCCCAGGGGAAGAGAGGAATGGCTACACCTTC.

CDR3 sequence reads: CASSFRDGYYEQYF. The DNA of the CDR3 is TGTGCCAGTAGTTTCCGGGACGGGTACTACGAGCAGTACTTC. The gene calls are TRBV19 and TRBJ2-7; D tentatively fits TRBD1 or TRBD2 (5 bases each). Germline CDR1 reads LNHDA; CDR2 reads SQIVND (reference sequence). The CDR3 covers 14 residues. V was clipped by 5 bases and J by 3 bases, with 14 bases between them.

This CDR3 reads CASSLGAGRTYEQYF. CDR3 nucleotide sequence: TGTGCCAGCAGTTTAGGGGCGGGTAGAACCTACGAGCAGTACTTC. This rearrangement joins TRBV27 to TRBJ2-7; D possibly uses TRBD1 or TRBD2 (5 bases each). The V end was cut by 2 bases, the J end by 2 bases, with 13 bases between. The CDR3 covers 15 residues. Germline CDR1 and CDR2: MNHEY and SMNVEV (reference sequence).

This clonotype came up many times. The chain is built from TRBV27 and TRBJ2-6, with 8 bases that match TRBD1. Losses at the gene ends were 5 bases for V and 4 bases for J; bases not matched to a gene: 10. The germline CDR1 and CDR2 sequences are MNHEY and SMNVEV (reference sequence). The CDR3 is 17 amino acids. The DNA of the CDR3 is TGTGCCAGCAGTCCCCAGACAGGGGAAAGAGGGGCCAACGTCCTGACTTTC. Amino acid sequence: CASSPQTGERGANVLTF.